Included here is one T cell receptor beta chain sequence, with context. Per the original data handling: From reference gene primer amplification, estimates of nucleated cell counts were derived. Some clones are missing from TCRdb's copy, which holds only in-frame ones; the method was immunoSEQ multiplex PCR. V, J and clone size are taken as reported in that table, and D and trimming were inferred from the DNA itself. The sample holds approximately 320,000 clones, 70% to 90% seen once. This record belongs to a study of blood T cell repertoires in COVID-19. Study details: Some COVID-19 samples were acute and others convalescent; all came from the United States, Italy and Spain. PBMCs, B-cell-depleted T cells, or T cells provided the cDNA or gDNA that made up the material.

Trimming removed 0 bases from V and 6 bases from J; junction bases left unmatched: 2. Per the germline V gene, CDR1 is SGHRS and CDR2 is YFSETQ. The CDR3 has 13 residues. The genes are TRBV5-1 and TRBJ2-7; the match to TRBD2 covers 8 bases. What was sequenced was peripheral blood. This receptor was identified in a human donor in a cohort sampled during active COVID-19. The CDR3 loop reads CASSLAGRGEQYF. The DNA for the CDR3 is TGCGCCAGCAGCTTGGCCGGGAGGGGCGAGCAGTACTTC.